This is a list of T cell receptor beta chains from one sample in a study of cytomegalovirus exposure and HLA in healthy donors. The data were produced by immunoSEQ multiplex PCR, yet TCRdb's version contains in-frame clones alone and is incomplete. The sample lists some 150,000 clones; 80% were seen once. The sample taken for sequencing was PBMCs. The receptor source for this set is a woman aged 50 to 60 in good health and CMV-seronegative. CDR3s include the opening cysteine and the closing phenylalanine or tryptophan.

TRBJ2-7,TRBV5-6,CASSLGGHRYEQYF
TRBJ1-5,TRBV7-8,CASVLTRGQPQHF
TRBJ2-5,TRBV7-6,CASSLAPGREETQYF
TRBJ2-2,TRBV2,CASSEAGQSTGELFF
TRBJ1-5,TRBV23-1,CASSQSRTGPNSNQPQHF
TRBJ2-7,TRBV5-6,CASSAGTGEIYEQYF
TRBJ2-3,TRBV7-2,CASSLSAGDTQYF
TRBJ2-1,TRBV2,CASYTFGASYNEQFF
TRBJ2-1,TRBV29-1,CSAVAGGSNEQFF
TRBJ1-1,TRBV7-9,CASSSGTTMNTEAFF
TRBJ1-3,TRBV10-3,CAISESGLRNTIYF
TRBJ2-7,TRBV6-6,CASSPQREGEQYF
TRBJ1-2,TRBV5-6,CASSLGGNYGYTF
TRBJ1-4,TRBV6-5,CASSYQGADEKLFF
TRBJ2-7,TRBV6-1,CASSVDGAGYEQYF
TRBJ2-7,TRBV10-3,CAISEYEEGEQYF
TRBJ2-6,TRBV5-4,CASSWSASGANVLTF
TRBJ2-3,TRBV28,CASSSLAGHSSTDTQYF
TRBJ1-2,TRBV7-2,CASSLADRLANYGYTF
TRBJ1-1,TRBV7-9,CASSFSAGPGNTEAFF
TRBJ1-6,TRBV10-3,CAISVMDRDTSPLHF
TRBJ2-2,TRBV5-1,CASSLSSGHTGELFF
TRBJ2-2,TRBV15,CATSSLMGLRGGTGELFF
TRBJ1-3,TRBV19,CASTPSWRSSGNTIYF
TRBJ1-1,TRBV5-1,CASSANPGLSTEAFF
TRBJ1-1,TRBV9,CASSAYGRGSPEAFF
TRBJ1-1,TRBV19,CASSIAGTLMNTEAFF
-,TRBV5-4,CASSWEPGQGYEQYF
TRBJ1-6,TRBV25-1,CASSATQGGNSPLHF
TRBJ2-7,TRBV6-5,CASSYSMGLEAYEQYF
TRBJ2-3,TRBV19,CASSNPGLNTDTQYF
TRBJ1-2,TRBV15,CATSRAPGGDYGYTF
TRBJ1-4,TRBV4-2,CASSQDRVGQGVLGLDEKLFF
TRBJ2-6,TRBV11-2,CASRRIRQGTGANVLTF
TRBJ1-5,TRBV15,CATSRGTARPFQPQHF
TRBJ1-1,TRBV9,CASSVQANTEAFF
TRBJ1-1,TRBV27,CASSLQWNTEAFF
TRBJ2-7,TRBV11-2,CASSSGQGREQYF
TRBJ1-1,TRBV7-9,CASSLVGQGGEAFF
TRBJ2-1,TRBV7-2,CASSSPWAGVSYNEQFF
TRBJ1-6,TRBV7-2,CASSLKASPLHF
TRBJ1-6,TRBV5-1,CASSSGTGGDSPLHF
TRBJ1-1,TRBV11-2,CASSLRAGLTEAFF
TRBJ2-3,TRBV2,CASIWGRGGTDTQYF
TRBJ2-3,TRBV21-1,CASSKDRGIGLYGGGLRTDTQYF
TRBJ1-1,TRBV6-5,CASSNRQGISEAFF
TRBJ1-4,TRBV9,CASSLTATVEKLFF
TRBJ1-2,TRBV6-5,CASSYAAGGYGYTF
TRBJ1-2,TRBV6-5,CASSQGQTALWSYTF
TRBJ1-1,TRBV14,CASSPSGNTEAFF
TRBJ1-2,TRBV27,CASSPYRGYGYTF
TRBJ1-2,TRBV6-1,CASSEGGTGGDGYTF
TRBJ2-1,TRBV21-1,CASTLRGPYNEQFF